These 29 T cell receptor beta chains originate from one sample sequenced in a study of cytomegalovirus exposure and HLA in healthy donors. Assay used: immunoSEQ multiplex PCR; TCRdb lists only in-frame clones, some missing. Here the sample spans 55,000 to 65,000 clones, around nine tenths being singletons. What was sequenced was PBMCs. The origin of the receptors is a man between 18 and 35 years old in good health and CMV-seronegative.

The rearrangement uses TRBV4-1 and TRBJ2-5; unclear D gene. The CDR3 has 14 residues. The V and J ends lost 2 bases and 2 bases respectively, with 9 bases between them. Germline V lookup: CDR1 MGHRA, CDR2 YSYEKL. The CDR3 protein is CASSQTKKQETQYF. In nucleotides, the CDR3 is TGCGCCAGCAGCCAAACAAAAAAGCAAGAGACCCAGTACTTC.

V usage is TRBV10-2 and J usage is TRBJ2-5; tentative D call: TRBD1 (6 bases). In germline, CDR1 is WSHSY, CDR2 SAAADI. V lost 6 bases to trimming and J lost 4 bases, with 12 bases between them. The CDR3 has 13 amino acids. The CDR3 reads CASSGQGGETQYF. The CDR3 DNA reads TGCGCCAGCAGCGGTCAAGGGGGAGAGACCCAGTACTTC.

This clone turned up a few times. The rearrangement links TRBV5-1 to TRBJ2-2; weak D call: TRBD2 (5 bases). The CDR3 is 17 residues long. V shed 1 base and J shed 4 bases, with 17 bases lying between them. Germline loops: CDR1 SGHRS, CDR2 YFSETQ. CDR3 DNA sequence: TGCGCCAGCAGCTTGTTTACGGGGTTCTCTAGCACCGGGGAGCTGTTTTTT. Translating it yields CASSLFTGFSSTGELFF.

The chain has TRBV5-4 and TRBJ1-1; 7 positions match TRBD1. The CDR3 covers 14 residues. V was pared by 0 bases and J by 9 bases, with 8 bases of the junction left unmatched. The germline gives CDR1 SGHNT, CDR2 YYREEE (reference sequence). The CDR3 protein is CASSLAGTDWQAFF. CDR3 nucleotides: TGTGCCAGCAGCTTGGCAGGGACAGATTGGCAAGCTTTCTTT.

CDR3 sequence reads: CASSLHSRGNQPQHF. The CDR3 coding sequence is TGTGCCAGCAGCTTACATTCCAGGGGAAATCAGCCCCAGCATTTT. The chain uses TRBV7-8 and TRBJ1-5; D perhaps matches TRBD1 (6 bases). Germline V gene lookup returns CDR1 SGHVS and CDR2 FQNEAQ. The length of the CDR3 is 15 residues. Trimming pared 2 bases from V and 4 bases from J, leaving 12 bases between. Full variable domain (outside the CDR3, taken from reference TRBV7-8 and TRBJ1-5): GAGVSQSPRYKVAKRGQDVALRCDPISGHVSLFWYQQALGQGPEFLTYFQNEAQLDKSGLPSDRFFAERPEGSVSTLKIQRTQQEDSAVYLCASSLHSRGNQPQHFGDGTRLSIL.

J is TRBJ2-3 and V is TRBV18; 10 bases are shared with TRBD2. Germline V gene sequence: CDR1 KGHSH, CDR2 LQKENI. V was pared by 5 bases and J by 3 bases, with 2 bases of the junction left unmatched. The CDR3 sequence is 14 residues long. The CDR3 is CASSSLAGTDTQYF. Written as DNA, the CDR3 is TGTGCCAGCTCATCACTAGCGGGGACAGATACGCAGTATTTT.

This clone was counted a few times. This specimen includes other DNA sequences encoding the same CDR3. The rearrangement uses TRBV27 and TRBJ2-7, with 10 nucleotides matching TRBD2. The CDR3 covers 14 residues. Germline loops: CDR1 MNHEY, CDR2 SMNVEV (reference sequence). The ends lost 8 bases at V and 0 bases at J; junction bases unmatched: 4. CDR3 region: CASRIAGGSYEQYF. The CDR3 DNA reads TGTGCCAGCCGAATAGCGGGAGGCTCCTACGAGCAGTACTTC.

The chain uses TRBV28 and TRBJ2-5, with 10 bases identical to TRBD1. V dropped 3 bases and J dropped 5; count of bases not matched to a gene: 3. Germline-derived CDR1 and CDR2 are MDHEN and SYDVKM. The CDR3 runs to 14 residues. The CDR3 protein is CASSLGQGWETQYF. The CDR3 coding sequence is TGTGCCAGCAGTTTGGGACAGGGGTGGGAGACCCAGTACTTC.

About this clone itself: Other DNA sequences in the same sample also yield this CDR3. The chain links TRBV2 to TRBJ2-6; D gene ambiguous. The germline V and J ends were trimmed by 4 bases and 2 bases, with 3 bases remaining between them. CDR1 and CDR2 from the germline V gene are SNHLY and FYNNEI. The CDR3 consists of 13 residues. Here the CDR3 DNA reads TGTGCCAGCAGTGTTACTGGGGCCAACGTCCTGACTTTC. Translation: CASSVTGANVLTF.

The CDR3: CASSFASINYGYTF. The CDR3 region has the DNA TGTGCCAGCAGCTTTGCCAGTATTAACTATGGCTACACCTTC. V is TRBV5-8 and J is TRBJ1-2; the D is unclear. This CDR3 is 14 amino acids long. Germline CDR1 is SGHTS and CDR2 is YDEGEE. V shed 2 bases and J shed 1 base, with 9 bases lying between them.

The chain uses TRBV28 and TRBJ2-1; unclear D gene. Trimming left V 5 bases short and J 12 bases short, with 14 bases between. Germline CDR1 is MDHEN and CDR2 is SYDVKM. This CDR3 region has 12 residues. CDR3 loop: CASSPYSPWQFF. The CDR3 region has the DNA TGTGCCAGCAGTCCCTACTCCCCGTGGCAGTTCTTC. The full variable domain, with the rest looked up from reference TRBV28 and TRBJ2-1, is DVKVTQSSRYLVKRTGEKVFLECVQDMDHENMFWYRQDPGLGLRLIYFSYDVKMKEKGDIPEGYSVSREKKERFSLILESASTNQTSMYLCASSPYSPWQFFGPGTRLTVL.

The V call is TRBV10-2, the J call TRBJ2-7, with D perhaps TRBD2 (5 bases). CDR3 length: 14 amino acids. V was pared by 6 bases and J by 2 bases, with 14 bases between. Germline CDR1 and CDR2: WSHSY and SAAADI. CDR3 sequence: CASSFSEGPYEQYF. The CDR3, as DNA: TGCGCCAGCAGCTTTAGCGAAGGCCCCTACGAGCAGTACTTC.

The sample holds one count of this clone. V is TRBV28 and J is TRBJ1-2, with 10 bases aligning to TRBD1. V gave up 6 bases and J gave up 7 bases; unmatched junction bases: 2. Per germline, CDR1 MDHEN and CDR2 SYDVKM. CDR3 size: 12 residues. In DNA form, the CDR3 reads TGTGCCAGCAGCGGGGACAGGGGTGGCTACACCTTC. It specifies CASSGDRGGYTF.

The CDR3 DNA is TGTGCCAGCAGTCCGGGACAGCTTTCCTACAATGAGCAGTTCTTC. Translating gives CASSPGQLSYNEQFF. This chain connects TRBV2 to TRBJ2-1; 7 bases are shared with TRBD1. Germline trimming cut 5 bases from V and 1 base from J; bases unmatched to any gene: 5. There are 15 residues in the CDR3. The germline V gene has CDR1 SNHLY and CDR2 FYNNEI.

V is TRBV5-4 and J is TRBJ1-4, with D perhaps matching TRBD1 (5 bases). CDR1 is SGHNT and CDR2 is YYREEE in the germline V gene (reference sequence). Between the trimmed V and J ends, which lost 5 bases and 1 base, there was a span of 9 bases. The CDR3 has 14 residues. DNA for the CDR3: TGTGCCAGCAGTACTCAGGGAACTAATGAAAAACTGTTTTTT. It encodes CASSTQGTNEKLFF.

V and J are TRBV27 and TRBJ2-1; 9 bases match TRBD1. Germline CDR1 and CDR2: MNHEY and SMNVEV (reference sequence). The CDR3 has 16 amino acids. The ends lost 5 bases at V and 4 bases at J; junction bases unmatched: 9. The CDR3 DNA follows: TGTGCCAGCAGTGTCTTGGCGGGACAGGGATACAATGAGCAGTTCTTC. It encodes CASSVLAGQGYNEQFF.

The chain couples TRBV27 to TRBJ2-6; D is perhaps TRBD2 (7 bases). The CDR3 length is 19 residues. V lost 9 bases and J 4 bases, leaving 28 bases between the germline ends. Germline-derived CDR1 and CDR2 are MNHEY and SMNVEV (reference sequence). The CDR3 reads CARIRGGGVWSLGANVLTF. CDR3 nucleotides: TGTGCCAGGATTCGAGGGGGAGGGGTCTGGAGTTTGGGGGCCAACGTCCTGACTTTC. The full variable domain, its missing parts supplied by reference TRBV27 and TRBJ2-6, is EAQVTQNPRYLITVTGKKLTVTCSQNMNHEYMSWYRQDPGLGLRQIYYSMNVEVTDKGDVPEGYKVSRKEKRNFPLILESPSPNQTSLYFCARIRGGGVWSLGANVLTFGAGSRLTVL.

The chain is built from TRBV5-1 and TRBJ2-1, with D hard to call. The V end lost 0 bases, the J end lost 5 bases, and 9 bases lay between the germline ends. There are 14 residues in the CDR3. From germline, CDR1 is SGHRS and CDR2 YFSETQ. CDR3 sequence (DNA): TGCGCCAGCAGCTTGGAAAGCGCCAACAATGAGCAGTTCTTC. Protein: CASSLESANNEQFF. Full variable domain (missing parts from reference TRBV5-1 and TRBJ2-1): KAGVTQTPRYLIKTRGQQVTLSCSPISGHRSVSWYQQTPGQGLQFLFEYFSETQRNKGNFPGRFSGRQFSNSRSEMNVSTLELGDSALYLCASSLESANNEQFFGPGTRLTVL.

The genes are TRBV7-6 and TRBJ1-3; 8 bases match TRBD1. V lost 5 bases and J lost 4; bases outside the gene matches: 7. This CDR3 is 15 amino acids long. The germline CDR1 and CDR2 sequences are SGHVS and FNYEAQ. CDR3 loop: CASSRTGQGGNTIYF. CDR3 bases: TGTGCCAGCAGCCGGACCGGACAGGGAGGAAACACCATATATTTT.

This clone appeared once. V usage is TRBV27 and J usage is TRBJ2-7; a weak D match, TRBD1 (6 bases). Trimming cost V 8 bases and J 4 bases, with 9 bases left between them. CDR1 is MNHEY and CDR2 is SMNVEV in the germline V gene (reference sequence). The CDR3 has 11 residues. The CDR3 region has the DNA TGTGCCAGCCGACAGGAATACGAGCAGTACTTC. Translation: CASRQEYEQYF.

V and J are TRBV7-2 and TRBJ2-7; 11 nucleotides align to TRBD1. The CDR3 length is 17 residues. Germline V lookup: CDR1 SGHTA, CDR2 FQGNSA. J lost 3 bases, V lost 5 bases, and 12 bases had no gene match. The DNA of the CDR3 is TGTGCCAGCAGCCTGACAAGGACCGGGACAGGGGGCTACGAGCAGTACTTC. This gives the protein CASSLTRTGTGGYEQYF.

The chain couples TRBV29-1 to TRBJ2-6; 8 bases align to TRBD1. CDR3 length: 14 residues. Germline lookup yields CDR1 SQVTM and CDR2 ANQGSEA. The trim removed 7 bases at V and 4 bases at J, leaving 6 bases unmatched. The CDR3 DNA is TGCAGCGCCCGGACAGGGACCGGGGCCAACGTCCTGACTTTC. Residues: CSARTGTGANVLTF.

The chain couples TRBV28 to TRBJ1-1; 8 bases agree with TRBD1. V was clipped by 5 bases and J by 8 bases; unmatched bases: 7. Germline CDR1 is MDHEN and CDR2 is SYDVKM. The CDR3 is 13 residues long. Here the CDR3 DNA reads TGTGCCAGCAGTCAGGACAGGGTTCACGAAGCTTTCTTT. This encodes CASSQDRVHEAFF.

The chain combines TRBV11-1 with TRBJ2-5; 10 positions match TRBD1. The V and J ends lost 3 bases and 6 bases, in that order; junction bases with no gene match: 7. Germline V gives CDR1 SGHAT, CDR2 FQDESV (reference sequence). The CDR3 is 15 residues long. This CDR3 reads CASSLGTGVLQTQYF. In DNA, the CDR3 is TGTGCCAGCAGCTTGGGGACAGGGGTTCTTCAGACCCAGTACTTC.

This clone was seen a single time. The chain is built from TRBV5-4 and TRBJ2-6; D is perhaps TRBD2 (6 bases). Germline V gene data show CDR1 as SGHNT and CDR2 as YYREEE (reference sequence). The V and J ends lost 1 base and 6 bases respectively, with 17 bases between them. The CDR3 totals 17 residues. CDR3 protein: CASSLHNVASVANVLTF. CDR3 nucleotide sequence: TGTGCCAGCAGCTTGCACAATGTGGCTAGCGTGGCCAACGTCCTGACTTTC.

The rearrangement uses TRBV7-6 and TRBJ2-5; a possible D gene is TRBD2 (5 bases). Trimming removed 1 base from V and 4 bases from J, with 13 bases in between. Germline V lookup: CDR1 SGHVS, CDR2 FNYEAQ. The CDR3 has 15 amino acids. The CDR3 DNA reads TGTGCCAGCAGCTTAGATCTTCGGGGTCGAGAGACCCAGTACTTC. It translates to CASSLDLRGRETQYF.

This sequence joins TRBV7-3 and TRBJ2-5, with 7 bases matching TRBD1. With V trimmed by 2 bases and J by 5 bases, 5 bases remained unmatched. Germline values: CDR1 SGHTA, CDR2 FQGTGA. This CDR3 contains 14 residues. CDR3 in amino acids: CASSLSGRGETQYF. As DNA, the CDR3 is TGTGCCAGCAGCTTATCGGGCAGGGGGGAGACCCAGTACTTC.

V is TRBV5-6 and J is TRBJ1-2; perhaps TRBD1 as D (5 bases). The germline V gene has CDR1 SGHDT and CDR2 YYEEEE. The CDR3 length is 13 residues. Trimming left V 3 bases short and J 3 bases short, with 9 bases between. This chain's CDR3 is CASSSQAHYGYTF. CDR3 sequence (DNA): TGTGCCAGCAGCTCACAGGCGCACTATGGCTACACCTTC.

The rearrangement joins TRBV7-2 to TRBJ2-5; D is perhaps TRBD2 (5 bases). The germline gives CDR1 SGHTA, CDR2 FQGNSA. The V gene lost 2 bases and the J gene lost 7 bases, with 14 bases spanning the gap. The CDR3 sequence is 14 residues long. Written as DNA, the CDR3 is TGTGCCAGCAGCTTAAACCGCCCCGAGGGGACCCAGTACTTC. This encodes CASSLNRPEGTQYF.